The 15 T cell receptor beta chains reported below all come from one sample, sequenced in a study of T-cell reconstitution after alpha-beta-depleted transplantation in children. Preparation of the TCRbeta library involved a method that used unique molecular identifiers. TCRdb processed the PCR reads anew with MiXCR; each CDR3 protein has one entry. This sample has 450,000 to 600,000 distinct CDR3 sequences; around 16% occur once, and the top ten carry roughly 3.3%. Here the sequenced sample was PBMCs from the stem cell graft donor, taken from the stem cell graft. The source is a human donor who donated a stem cell graft to a child with acute lymphoblastic leukemia.

This chain joins TRBV5-1 and TRBJ2-6, with a weak D call TRBD2 (5 bases). Germline values: CDR1 SGHRS, CDR2 YFSETQ. V lost 0 bases, J lost 3 bases, and 13 bases lay in between. The CDR3 has 17 amino acids. The CDR3 bases are TGCGCCAGCAGCTTGGCTTCTCCGGGGATTGGGGCCAACGTCCTGACTTTC. Protein: CASSLASPGIGANVLTF.

This clonotype was seen a few times. V usage is TRBV15 and J usage is TRBJ2-7; 8 bases align to TRBD1. Germline CDR1 and CDR2: LNHNV and YYDKDF (reference sequence). Germline trimming cut 0 bases from V and 3 bases from J; bases unmatched to any gene: 4. This CDR3 has 15 residues. The CDR3 coding sequence is TGTGCCACCAGCAGAGAACCAGGGGGCCTCTACGAGCAGTACTTC. Translated: CATSREPGGLYEQYF.

The CDR3, as DNA: TGTGCCAGCAGTCCTCGGACAGGCCACAATCAGCCCCAGCATTTT. Translated, it gives CASSPRTGHNQPQHF. The V gene is TRBV12-3 or TRBV12-4, the J gene TRBJ1-5, with 7 bases that match TRBD1. This CDR3 contains 15 residues. The trim removed 5 bases at V and 3 bases at J, leaving 7 bases unmatched.

This clonotype was found a few times. V and J are TRBV12-3 or TRBV12-4 and TRBJ2-1; 7 bases are a match to TRBD2. This CDR3 spans 14 amino acids. The V segment lost 7 bases and the J segment 7 bases; nucleotides outside the gene matches: 10. CDR3 protein: CASISGVLTNEQFF. For the CDR3, the DNA is TGTGCCAGCATCAGCGGGGTTCTAACGAATGAGCAGTTCTTC.

The sample holds a few counts of this clonotype. This chain uses TRBV19 with TRBJ1-1; D might be TRBD1 (6 bases). This CDR3 spans 15 amino acids. The ends were cut back, 4 bases at V and 3 bases at J, with 15 bases in the middle. In germline, CDR1 is LNHDA, CDR2 SQIVND (reference sequence). In nucleotides, the CDR3 is TGTGCCAGTAGTACCCCCCTGGACAGATACACTGAAGCTTTCTTT. This encodes CASSTPLDRYTEAFF.

This clonotype was observed a few times. V gene TRBV12-3 or TRBV12-4 combines with J gene TRBJ1-5; D perhaps matches TRBD1 (5 bases). The V end lost 3 bases, the J end lost 2 bases, and 11 bases lay between the germline ends. This CDR3 region has 15 residues. The CDR3 sequence: CASSFLGRGNQPQHF. CDR3 DNA: TGTGCCAGCAGTTTTCTCGGCAGGGGCAATCAGCCCCAGCATTTT.

A few counts support this clonotype. The chain carries TRBV5-1 and TRBJ2-7; 7 bases align to TRBD2. Germline CDR1 reads SGHRS; CDR2 reads YFSETQ. The junction had 3 bases not matched to a gene; V was cut back by 0 bases and J by 0 bases. The CDR3 extends over 15 amino acids. The DNA of the CDR3 is TGCGCCAGCAGCTTGGATGGGACTAACTCCTACGAGCAGTACTTC. Translated: CASSLDGTNSYEQYF.

This chain links TRBV20-1 with TRBJ1-2; tentatively, D is TRBD1 (6 bases). CDR1 is DFQATT, CDR2 SNEGSKA, per germline (reference sequence). The ends were cut back, 6 bases at V and 7 bases at J, with 15 bases in the middle. The CDR3 spans 12 residues. The chain's CDR3 is CSADVGHAGYTF. As DNA, the CDR3 is TGCAGTGCAGACGTGGGACATGCTGGCTACACCTTC.

This clonotype was found a few times. The chain carries TRBV29-1 and TRBJ2-3; D not resolved. There are 11 residues in the CDR3. V was clipped by 1 base and J by 6 bases, with 5 bases between them. Per the germline V gene, CDR1 is SQVTM and CDR2 is ANQGSEA. CDR3 amino acids: CSVEADDTQYF. CDR3 nucleotides: TGCAGCGTTGAAGCGGACGATACGCAGTATTTT.

The chain has TRBV5-1 and TRBJ2-7, with D unresolved. Trimming removed 7 bases from V and 5 bases from J, with 16 bases in between. Per germline, CDR1 SGHRS and CDR2 YFSETQ. CDR3 size: 13 residues. CDR3 residues: CASGRSGAHEQYF. CDR3 bases: TGCGCCAGCGGTCGTTCGGGTGCCCACGAGCAGTACTTC.

In its sample, this clonotype was seen many times. The chain uses TRBV9 and TRBJ2-4; D perhaps matches TRBD2 (6 bases). V was cut by 3 bases and J by 4 bases, with 11 bases left in between. The CDR3 sequence is 14 residues long. CDR1 is SGDLS and CDR2 is YYNGEE in the germline V gene. DNA for the CDR3: TGTGCCAGCAGCGCGGGACTGGCAAAAAACATTCAGTACTTC. The encoded protein is CASSAGLAKNIQYF.

This chain uses TRBV5-6 with TRBJ2-3; D not resolved. Trimming took 2 bases from V and 5 from J, leaving 9 bases between them. The CDR3 sequence is 13 residues long. Germline V gene sequence: CDR1 SGHDT, CDR2 YYEEEE. CDR3 residues: CASSFKAQDTQYF. CDR3 sequence (DNA): TGTGCCAGCAGCTTTAAAGCGCAAGATACGCAGTATTTT.

The rearrangement links TRBV2 to TRBJ1-4; D might be TRBD1 (5 bases). This CDR3 contains 12 residues. Germline V gene lookup returns CDR1 SNHLY and CDR2 FYNNEI. This CDR3 reads CALSPKGEKLFF. The CDR3 coding sequence is TGTGCGCTGTCTCCCAAGGGGGAAAAACTGTTTTTT.

CDR3 loop: CASSPARTGELFF. In DNA, the CDR3 is TGTGCCAGCAGCCCCGCTAGGACCGGGGAGCTGTTTTTT. This chain connects TRBV7-7 to TRBJ2-2; unclear D gene. V was cut by 5 bases and J by 5 bases, with 9 bases left in between. The CDR3 loop spans 13 amino acids. Germline assignment: CDR1 SSHAT and CDR2 FNYEAQ (reference sequence). The full variable domain, in which reference TRBV7-7 and TRBJ2-2 provide the parts outside the CDR3, is GAGVSQSPRYKVTKRGQDVTLRCDPISSHATLYWYQQALGQGPEFLTYFNYEAQPDKSGLPSDRFSAERPEGSISTLTIQRTEQRDSAMYRCASSPARTGELFFGEGSRLTVL.

The chain joins TRBV24-1 to TRBJ2-1; D is undetermined. Trimming cost V 3 bases and J 10 bases, with 15 bases left between them. Germline V gives CDR1 KGHDR, CDR2 SFDVKD. The CDR3 runs to 14 residues. CDR3 amino acids: CATSDTTRYEEQFF. For the CDR3, the DNA is TGTGCCACCAGTGATACGACCCGCTACGAGGAGCAGTTCTTC.